The rows below give T cell receptor beta chains drawn from one sample of a study of blood T cell repertoires in COVID-19. Sequenced by immunoSEQ multiplex PCR; TCRdb stores in-frame clones only, minus some. The sample has about 380,000 clones, around 89% seen once; the top ten hold 1.2%. Material for sequencing was PBMCs or T cells enriched from blood (not recorded which). The receptors shown here come from a woman aged 18 to 35 who had recovered from COVID-19. Both conserved end residues are part of each CDR3. Each record gives: D gene, V gene, CDR3 length, clone size, J gene, CDR3 protein, CDR3 DNA. The D gene is left open where the match is weak. The listing skips clone size in some rows; elsewhere it reads once, few, many or a size class.

>NA|TRBV1|15|NA|TRBJ2-5
CTSSQDEVSQETQYF
TGCACCAGCAGCCAAGATGAGGTAAGCCAAGAGACCCAGTACTTC
>TRBD1|TRBV29-1|15|NA|TRBJ2-7
CSVEPGQGNNYEQYF
TGCAGCGTTGAGCCGGGACAGGGGAATAATTACGAGCAGTACTTC
>TRBD1|TRBV6-6|15|NA|TRBJ2-7
CASRSTRQGSYEQYF
TGTGCCAGCAGGTCAACCCGACAGGGGTCCTACGAGCAGTACTTC
>NA|TRBV3-1/TRBV3-2|13|NA|TRBJ1-5
CASSLVLNQPQHF
TGTGCCAGCAGCTTAGTCCTAAATCAGCCCCAGCATTTT
>NA|TRBV7-9|14|once|TRBJ1-1
CASSFRAGGTEAFF
TGTGCCAGCAGCTTTCGGGCCGGGGGGACTGAAGCTTTCTTT
>NA|TRBV18|14|NA|TRBJ1-1
CASSPLQGYTEAFF
TGTGCCAGCTCACCATTACAGGGTTACACTGAAGCTTTCTTT
>TRBD1|TRBV29-1|13|NA|TRBJ2-7
CSGRDRVSYEQYF
TGCAGCGGCCGGGACAGAGTATCCTACGAGCAGTACTTC
>NA|TRBV30|13|NA|TRBJ2-5
CAWSAGIGETQYF
TGTGCCTGGAGTGCAGGGATCGGGGAGACCCAGTACTTC
>NA|TRBV28|14|NA|TRBJ2-7
CASTGLGRSYEQYF
TGTGCCAGCACCGGTCTGGGCAGGTCCTACGAGCAGTACTTC
>NA|TRBV28|15|NA|TRBJ1-5
CASSFDGAMGQPQHF
TGTGCCAGCAGTTTTGACGGAGCGATGGGTCAGCCCCAGCATTTT
>TRBD2|TRBV4-2|12|NA|TRBJ2-7
CASGGGSYEQYF
TGTGCCAGTGGGGGGGGCTCCTACGAGCAGTACTTC
>TRBD2|TRBV19|15|NA|TRBJ2-7
CASSMVGEGSYEQYF
TGTGCCAGTAGTATGGTAGGGGAGGGGTCCTACGAGCAGTACTTC
>NA|TRBV5-1|15|NA|TRBJ2-7
CASSFAQGSSYEQYF
TGCGCCAGCAGCTTTGCCCAGGGTTCCTCCTACGAGCAGTACTTC
>TRBD2|TRBV4-3|14|NA|TRBJ2-5
CASSQGAGVGTQYF
TGCGCCAGCAGCCAAGGCGCGGGGGTAGGGACCCAGTACTTC
>NA|TRBV4-1|14|NA|TRBJ1-2
CASSPPAGVEGYTF
TGCGCCAGCAGCCCACCCGCGGGGGTGGAGGGCTACACCTTC
>NA|TRBV27|14|NA|TRBJ1-5
CASSLLITGQPQHF
TGTGCCAGCAGTTTATTAATAACAGGTCAGCCCCAGCATTTT
>TRBD1|TRBV27|14|NA|TRBJ2-7
CASSTRTGGNEQYF
TGTGCCAGCAGTACGCGGACAGGGGGGAACGAGCAGTACTTC
>TRBD2|TRBV28|14|NA|TRBJ2-7
CAVLRLAGAYEQYF
TGTGCCGTGCTACGACTAGCGGGGGCCTACGAGCAGTACTTC
>NA|TRBV19|17|NA|TRBJ1-1
CASSVSPDWIMNTEAFF
TGTGCCAGTAGTGTTAGCCCGGACTGGATAATGAACACTGAAGCTTTCTTT
>TRBD1|TRBV18|14|once|TRBJ1-1
CASSPDTGGTEAFF
TGTGCCAGCTCACCGGATACAGGGGGCACTGAAGCTTTCTTT
>TRBD1|TRBV30|15|NA|TRBJ1-6
CAWRSLGTGTSPLHF
TGTGCCTGGCGAAGCCTAGGGACAGGGACTTCACCCCTCCACTTT
>TRBD1|TRBV19|14|NA|TRBJ2-7
CASSWDSHGYEQYF
TGTGCCAGTAGTTGGGACAGCCATGGCTACGAGCAGTACTTC
>TRBD2|TRBV7-9|17|once|TRBJ2-3
CASTLGGSGGATDTQYF
TGTGCCAGCACCCTAGGGGGGAGCGGGGGGGCGACAGATACGCAGTATTTT
>NA|TRBV2|14|NA|TRBJ2-7
CASRLGGGGYEQYF
TGTGCCAGCAGGCTCGGGGGAGGCGGCTACGAGCAGTACTTC
>TRBD1|TRBV7-9|15|NA|TRBJ1-5
CASSSGQGANQPQHF
TGTGCCAGCAGCTCTGGACAGGGGGCTAATCAGCCCCAGCATTTT
>TRBD2|TRBV9|17|NA|TRBJ2-5
CASSVIGLAGGRETQYF
TGTGCCAGCAGCGTAATCGGACTAGCGGGGGGAAGAGAGACCCAGTACTTC
>NA|TRBV4-1|16|NA|TRBJ1-2
CASSQDPRVAHYGYTF
TGCGCCAGCAGCCAAGATCCTCGGGTAGCCCACTATGGCTACACCTTC
>NA|TRBV12-3/TRBV12-4|13|NA|TRBJ1-4
CASRPTTVEKLFF
TGTGCCAGCAGACCAACGACAGTCGAAAAACTGTTTTTT
>TRBD1|TRBV11-2|16|NA|TRBJ2-7
CASTHSWDRDSYEQYF
TGTGCCAGCACCCATAGTTGGGACAGGGACTCCTACGAGCAGTACTTC
>NA|TRBV3-1/TRBV3-2|14|few|TRBJ1-1
CASSHLRRNTEAFF
TGTGCCAGCAGCCATTTAAGGAGGAACACTGAAGCTTTCTTT
>NA|TRBV6-4|15|NA|TRBJ1-2
CASSDTGAPIYGYTF
TGTGCCAGCAGTGACACTGGGGCTCCGATCTATGGCTACACCTTC
>TRBD1|TRBV5-4|16|NA|TRBJ1-1
CASSPGQGQWNTEAFF
TGTGCCAGCAGCCCGGGACAGGGGCAGTGGAACACTGAAGCTTTCTTT